This T cell receptor beta chain originates from a study of T cell repertoires in cytomegalovirus infection. The wider study: Recently identified HLA-C-restricted and well-studied HLA-B-restricted CMV epitopes were used. Through public TCR beta signatures, both CMV infection and matching HLA type were indicated.

TCRdb used MiXCR to reprocess the reads, holding one entry per CDR3 protein. This table holds about 500,000 distinct CDR3 sequences, 30% to 40% found once. The study's findings and limits: What dominated the ex vivo response were HLA-C-restricted CMV-specific TCR beta clonotypes.

The CDR3 runs to 14 residues. CDR1 SGHTA and CDR2 FQGNSA come from the germline V gene. Trimming took 3 bases from V and 8 from J, leaving 15 bases between them. This clonotype was seen a handful of times. Antigen unknown. The origin of this receptor is a human donor in good health (CMV status not recorded). Some clones in this sample may be carry-over from other donors' samples. The sequences come from cultured PBMCs, collected from culture after CMV antigen stimulation. The V gene is TRBV7-2, the J gene TRBJ2-3; the D gene could be TRBD1 or TRBD2 (5 bases each). The CDR3 bases are TGTGCCAGCAGCTTTCGAGAACGGGACGGTACGCAGTATTTT. Amino acids: CASSFRERDGTQYF.